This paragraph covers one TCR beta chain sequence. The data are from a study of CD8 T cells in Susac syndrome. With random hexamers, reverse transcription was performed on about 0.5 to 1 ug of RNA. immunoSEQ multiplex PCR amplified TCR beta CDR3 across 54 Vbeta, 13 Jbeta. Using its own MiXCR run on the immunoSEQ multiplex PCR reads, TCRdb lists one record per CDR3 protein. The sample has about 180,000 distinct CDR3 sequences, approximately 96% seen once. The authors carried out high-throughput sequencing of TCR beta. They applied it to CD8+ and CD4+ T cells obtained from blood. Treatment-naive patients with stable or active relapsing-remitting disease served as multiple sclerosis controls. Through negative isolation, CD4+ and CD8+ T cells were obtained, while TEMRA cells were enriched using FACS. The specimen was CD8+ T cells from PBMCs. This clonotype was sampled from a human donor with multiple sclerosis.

CDR3 coding DNA: TGTGCCAGCAGTCTCCGACATTCCATTGAAGCTTTCTTT. Protein: CASSLRHSIEAFF. The V call is TRBV6-5, the J call TRBJ1-1; D unresolved. Trimming removed 5 bases from V and 7 bases from J, with 14 bases in between. Germline V gene sequence: CDR1 MNHEY, CDR2 SVGAGI. The CDR3 totals 13 residues.